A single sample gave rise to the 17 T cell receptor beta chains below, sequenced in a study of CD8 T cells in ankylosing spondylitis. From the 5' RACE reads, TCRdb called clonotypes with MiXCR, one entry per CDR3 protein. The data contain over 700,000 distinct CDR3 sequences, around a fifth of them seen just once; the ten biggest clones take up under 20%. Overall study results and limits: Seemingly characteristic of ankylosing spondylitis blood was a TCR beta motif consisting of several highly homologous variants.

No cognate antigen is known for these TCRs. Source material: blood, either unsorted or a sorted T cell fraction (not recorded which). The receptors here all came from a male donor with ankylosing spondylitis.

The CDR3 region has the DNA TGCGCCAGCAGCTCCTTACCACACGGGACAGGGTTTGCAGATACGCAGTATTTT. It specifies CASSSLPHGTGFADTQYF. This chain links TRBV5-1 with TRBJ2-3, with 9 bases lining up with TRBD1. The CDR3 runs to 18 residues. J lost 4 bases, V lost 3 bases, and 15 bases had no gene match. CDR1 is SGHRS, CDR2 YFSETQ, per germline.

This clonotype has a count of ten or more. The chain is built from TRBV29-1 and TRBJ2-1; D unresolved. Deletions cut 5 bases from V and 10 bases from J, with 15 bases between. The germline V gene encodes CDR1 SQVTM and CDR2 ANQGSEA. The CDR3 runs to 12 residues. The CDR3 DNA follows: TGCAGCGTTCTCCCCCCTCTAGGAGAGCAGTTCTTC. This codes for CSVLPPLGEQFF.

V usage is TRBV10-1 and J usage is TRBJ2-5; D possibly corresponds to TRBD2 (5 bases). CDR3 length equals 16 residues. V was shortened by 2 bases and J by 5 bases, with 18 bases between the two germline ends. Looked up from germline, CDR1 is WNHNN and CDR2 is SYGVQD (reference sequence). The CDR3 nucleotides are TGCGCCAGCAGTGAGGCGACCGGACTCTCGACGGAGACCCAGTACTTC. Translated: CASSEATGLSTETQYF.

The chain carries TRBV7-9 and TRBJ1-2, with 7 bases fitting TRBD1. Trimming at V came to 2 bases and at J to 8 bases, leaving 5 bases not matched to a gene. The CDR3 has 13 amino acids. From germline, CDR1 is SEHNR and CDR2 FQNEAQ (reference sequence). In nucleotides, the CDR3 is TGTGCCAGCAGCTTACTTCAGGGGGAAGGCTACACCTTC. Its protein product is CASSLLQGEGYTF.

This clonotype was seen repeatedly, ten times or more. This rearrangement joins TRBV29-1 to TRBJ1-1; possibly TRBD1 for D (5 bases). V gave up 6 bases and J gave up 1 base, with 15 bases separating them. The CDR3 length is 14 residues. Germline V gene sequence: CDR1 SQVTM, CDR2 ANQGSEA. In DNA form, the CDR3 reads TGCAGCGTCTGTTGTTTGGGGGAGAACACTGAAGCTTTCTTT. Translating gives CSVCCLGENTEAFF.

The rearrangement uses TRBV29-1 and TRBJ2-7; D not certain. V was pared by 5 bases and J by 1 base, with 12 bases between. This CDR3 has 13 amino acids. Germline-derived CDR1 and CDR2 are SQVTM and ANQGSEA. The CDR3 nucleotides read TGCAGCGTTCCGGGTCGCTTTTCCTACGAGCAGTACTTC. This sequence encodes CSVPGRFSYEQYF.

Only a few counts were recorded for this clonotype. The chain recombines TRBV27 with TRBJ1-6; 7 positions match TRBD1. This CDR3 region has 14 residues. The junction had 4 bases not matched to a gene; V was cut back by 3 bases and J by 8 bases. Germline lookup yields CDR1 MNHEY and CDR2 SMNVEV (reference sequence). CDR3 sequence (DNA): TGTGCCAGCAGTTTCGACAGGGCCGATTCACCCCTCCACTTT. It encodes CASSFDRADSPLHF.

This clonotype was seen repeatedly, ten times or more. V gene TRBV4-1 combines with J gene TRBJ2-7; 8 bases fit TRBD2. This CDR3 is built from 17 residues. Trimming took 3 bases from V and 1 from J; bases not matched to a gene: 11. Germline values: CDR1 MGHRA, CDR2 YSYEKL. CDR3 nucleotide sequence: TGCGCCAGCAGCCATGTAAAGAGCGGGAGTGGGTCCTACGAGCAGTACTTC. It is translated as CASSHVKSGSGSYEQYF.

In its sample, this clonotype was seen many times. The chain's CDR3 is CASSPDRASYNEQFF. In nucleotides, the CDR3 is TGTGCCAGCAGCCCTGACAGGGCATCCTACAATGAGCAGTTCTTC. The chain links TRBV7-2 to TRBJ2-1; 7 bases map to TRBD1. J gave up 1 base and V 5 bases, and 5 bases lay outside the gene matches. Germline CDR1 is SGHTA and CDR2 is FQGNSA. The CDR3 has 15 residues.

In DNA form, the CDR3 reads TGTGCCAGCAGTTTATTGGGGACAGGATATTCACCCCTCCACTTT. Encoded protein: CASSLLGTGYSPLHF. The rearrangement joins TRBV12-3 or TRBV12-4 to TRBJ1-6; 8 bases are shared with TRBD1. The trim removed 2 bases at V and 8 bases at J, leaving 5 bases unmatched. The CDR3 is 15 residues long.

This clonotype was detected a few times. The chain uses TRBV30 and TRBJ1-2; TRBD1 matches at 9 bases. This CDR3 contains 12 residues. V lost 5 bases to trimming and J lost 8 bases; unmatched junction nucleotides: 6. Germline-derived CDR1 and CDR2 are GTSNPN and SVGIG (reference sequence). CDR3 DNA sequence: TGTGCCTGGGACAGGGGGATTTACGGCTACACCTTC. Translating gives CAWDRGIYGYTF.

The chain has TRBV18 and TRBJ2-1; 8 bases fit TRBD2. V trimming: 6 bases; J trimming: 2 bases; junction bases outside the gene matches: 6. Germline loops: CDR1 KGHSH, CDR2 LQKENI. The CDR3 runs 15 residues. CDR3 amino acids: CASSQSGGPYNEQFF. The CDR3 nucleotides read TGTGCCAGCTCGCAAAGCGGGGGCCCCTACAATGAGCAGTTCTTC. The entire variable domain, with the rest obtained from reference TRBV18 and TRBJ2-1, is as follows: NAGVMQNPRHLVRRRGQEARLRCSPMKGHSHVYWYRQLPEEGLKFMVYLQKENIIDESGMPKERFSAEFPKEGPSILRIQQVVRGDSAAYFCASSQSGGPYNEQFFGPGTRLTVL.

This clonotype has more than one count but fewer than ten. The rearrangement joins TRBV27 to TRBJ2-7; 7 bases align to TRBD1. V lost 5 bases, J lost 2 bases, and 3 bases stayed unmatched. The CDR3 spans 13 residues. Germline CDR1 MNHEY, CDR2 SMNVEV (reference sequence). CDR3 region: CASSIGTAYEQYF. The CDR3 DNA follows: TGTGCCAGCAGTATTGGGACAGCCTACGAGCAGTACTTC.

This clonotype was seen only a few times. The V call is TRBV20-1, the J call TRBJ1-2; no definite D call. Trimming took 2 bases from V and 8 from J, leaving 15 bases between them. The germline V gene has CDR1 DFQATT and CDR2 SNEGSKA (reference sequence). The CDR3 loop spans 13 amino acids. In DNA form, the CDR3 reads TGCAGTGCTAGACCAGATCCGGTCAGGGGCTACACCTTC. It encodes CSARPDPVRGYTF.

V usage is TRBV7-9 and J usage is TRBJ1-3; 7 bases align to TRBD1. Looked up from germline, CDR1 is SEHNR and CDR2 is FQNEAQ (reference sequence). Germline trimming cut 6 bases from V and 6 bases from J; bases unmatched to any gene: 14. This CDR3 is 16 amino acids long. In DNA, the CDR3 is TGTGCCAGCAGAACCTTACTCACAGGGGTTGAAAACACCATATATTTT. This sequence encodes CASRTLLTGVENTIYF.

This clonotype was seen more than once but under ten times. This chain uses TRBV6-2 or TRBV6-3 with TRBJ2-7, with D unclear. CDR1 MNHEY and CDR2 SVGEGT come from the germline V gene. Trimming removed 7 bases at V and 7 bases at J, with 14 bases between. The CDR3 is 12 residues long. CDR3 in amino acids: CASTSAAPEQYF. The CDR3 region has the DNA TGTGCCAGCACCTCGGCGGCTCCTGAGCAGTACTTC.

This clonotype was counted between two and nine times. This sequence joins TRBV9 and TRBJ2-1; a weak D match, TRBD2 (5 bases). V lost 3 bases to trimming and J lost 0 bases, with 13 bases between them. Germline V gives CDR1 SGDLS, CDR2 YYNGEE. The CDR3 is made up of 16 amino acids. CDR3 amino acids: CASSGPGSNSYNEQFF. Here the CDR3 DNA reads TGTGCCAGCAGCGGACCGGGATCCAACTCCTACAATGAGCAGTTCTTC. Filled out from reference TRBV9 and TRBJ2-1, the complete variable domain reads DSGVTQTPKHLITATGQRVTLRCSPRSGDLSVYWYQQSLDQGLQFLIQYYNGEERAKGNILERFSAQQFPDLHSELNLSSLELGDSALYFCASSGPGSNSYNEQFFGPGTRLTVL.